The 8 T cell receptor beta chains presented below share a single source sample, sequenced in a study of T-cell memory formation after mild COVID-19. TCRdb redid the calling of the 5' RACE reads with MiXCR, one entry per CDR3 protein. This table has 550,000 to 700,000 distinct CDR3 sequences, more than 15% appearing once. The sequenced material came from PBMCs or a T cell subset sorted from them (not recorded which). The receptor set was obtained from an adult woman who had mild COVID-19 (a few samples of this study predate the infection). Cell type and time point are not known.

The CDR3 DNA sequence: TGTGCCAGCAGCTTGGTGGACAGCCTAGCCAAAAACATTCAGTACTTC. It yields the protein CASSLVDSLAKNIQYF. The rearrangement joins TRBV5-6 to TRBJ2-4; tentative D call: TRBD1 (6 bases). The germline V gene has CDR1 SGHDT and CDR2 YYEEEE. Trimming pared 0 bases from V and 0 bases from J, leaving 10 bases between. The CDR3 sequence is 16 residues long.

The gene calls are TRBV7-2 and TRBJ1-2; D might be TRBD1 (6 bases). Germline V CDR1 and CDR2: SGHTA, FQGNSA. The CDR3 length is 13 residues. Deletions cut 5 bases from V and 8 bases from J, with 15 bases between. The CDR3 nucleotides read TGTGCCAGCAGCCCACATGACAGGCCAGGCTACACCTTC. Translated, it gives CASSPHDRPGYTF.

This clonotype has a count of ten or more. The chain uses TRBV5-4 and TRBJ1-2; D may be TRBD1 (6 bases). This CDR3 has 14 residues. The V and J ends lost 4 bases and 3 bases respectively, with 13 bases between them. Germline assignment: CDR1 SGHNT and CDR2 YYREEE (reference sequence). CDR3 sequence reads: CASSPEQGYYGYTF. The DNA for the CDR3 is TGTGCCAGCAGCCCGGAACAGGGCTACTATGGCTACACCTTC.

This clonotype was found a few times. V usage is TRBV20-1 and J usage is TRBJ2-1; D gene ambiguous. V was shortened by 5 bases and J by 0 bases, with 14 bases between the two germline ends. The germline CDR1 and CDR2 sequences are DFQATT and SNEGSKA (reference sequence). The CDR3 has 15 residues. Here the CDR3 reads CSALVRKPSYNEQFF. Here the CDR3 DNA reads TGCAGTGCTCTGGTGCGAAAACCCTCCTACAATGAGCAGTTCTTC.

This clonotype was seen at least ten times. V and J are TRBV20-1 and TRBJ2-5, with a tentative D call TRBD1 (6 bases). The CDR3 has 14 amino acids. The V end was cut by 1 base, the J end by 2 bases, with 11 bases between. From germline, CDR1 is DFQATT and CDR2 SNEGSKA (reference sequence). For the CDR3, the DNA is TGCAGTGCTAGAGCCTGGACAGAACAAGAGACCCAGTACTTC. As protein: CSARAWTEQETQYF.

The chain is built from TRBV12-3 or TRBV12-4 and TRBJ2-2; no firm D call. The CDR3 covers 16 residues. Trimming shortened V by 5 bases and J by 1 base, and 14 bases separated the two germline ends. CDR3 sequence reads: CASSPIAARNTGELFF. The DNA for the CDR3 is TGTGCCAGCAGTCCTATTGCAGCGAGGAACACCGGGGAGCTGTTTTTT.

The rearrangement joins TRBV19 to TRBJ2-1; D tentatively reads TRBD1 or TRBD2 (6 bases each). The V end was cut by 4 bases, the J end by 6 bases, with 16 bases between. The V gene's germline CDR1 is LNHDA and CDR2 SQIVND (reference sequence). CDR3 size: 15 residues. CDR3: CASSTLEGVINEQFF. DNA for the CDR3: TGTGCCAGTAGTACCCTGGAGGGGGTCATCAATGAGCAGTTCTTC.

This chain links TRBV5-6 with TRBJ2-5; D ambiguous. From germline, CDR1 is SGHDT and CDR2 YYEEEE. The CDR3 covers 14 residues. The germline V and J ends were trimmed by 0 bases and 5 bases, with 11 bases remaining between them. Here the CDR3 DNA reads TGTGCCAGCAGCTTGGTTGGGGTGGGGGAGACCCAGTACTTC. This encodes CASSLVGVGETQYF.